This T cell receptor (beta chain) was sequenced during a study of T cells after yellow fever vaccination. General study results and limits: Contaminants from the bulk population, in the form of abundant clonotypes, could be found in FACS-sorted repertoires. Weaker overall was a secondary response that nonetheless peaked faster, on day 5 versus 15. Clones from primary vaccination mostly reappeared after the booster (approximately 96% CD4, approximately 88% CD8).

V lost 0 bases to trimming and J lost 1 base; unmatched junction nucleotides: 3. Looked up from germline, CDR1 is SGHTA and CDR2 is FQGNSA. The CDR3 is 17 amino acids. This clonotype occurred many times. Its antigen is not known. UMIs were added to TCR cDNA along with a universal primer site when it was made by 5'RACE template switching. MiXCR, run by TCRdb on the 5' RACE reads, gives a single entry per CDR3 protein. The data contain some 340,000 distinct CDR3 sequences, 4.1% of them seen just once; the ten biggest clones take up 20% to 25%. This TCR came from a man aged 18-30 years who received the YFV17D yellow fever vaccine. This chain joins TRBV7-2 and TRBJ2-4, with 10 bases that match TRBD1. The specimen comprised PBMCs, sampled 5 days after the yellow fever booster vaccination. The CDR3 nucleotides are TGTGCCAGCAGCTTAGCGCAGGGACAGGGGGCCAAAAACATTCAGTACTTC. It encodes CASSLAQGQGAKNIQYF.